This TCR beta chain appears in the sequencing data of a study of a mutant IDH1 vaccine in newly diagnosed glioma. As for the study in general: Onset of vaccination occurred 4-6 weeks following radiotherapy alone, or with temozolomide cycles. The therapy given earlier, which was standard therapy, consisted of radiotherapy, temozolomide, or both, and most of the patients received both.

Produced via immunoSEQ multiplex PCR; TCRdb's table is partial and in-frame only. The sample lists about 40,000 clones, over 80% seen once, with about 2.2% in the top ten. The table lists this clone with a few counts. Antigen: not known. This CDR3 region has 11 residues. V lost 4 bases to trimming and J lost 3 bases, with 4 bases between them. The germline CDR1 and CDR2 sequences are MNHEY and SMNVEV (reference sequence). Noted time point: week 11, during vaccination. Doses comprised 300 ug of mutant IDH1 20-mer peptide each, plus topical imiquimod. The rearrangement links TRBV27 to TRBJ2-7; D is uncertain. The input for sequencing was PBMCs, taken from a glioma patient whose treatment included an IDH1 peptide vaccine. The sequence was collected from a man aged 35 to 55 with glioma. CDR3 sequence: CASSSNYEQYF. CDR3 nucleotides: TGTGCCAGCAGTTCCAACTACGAGCAGTACTTC.